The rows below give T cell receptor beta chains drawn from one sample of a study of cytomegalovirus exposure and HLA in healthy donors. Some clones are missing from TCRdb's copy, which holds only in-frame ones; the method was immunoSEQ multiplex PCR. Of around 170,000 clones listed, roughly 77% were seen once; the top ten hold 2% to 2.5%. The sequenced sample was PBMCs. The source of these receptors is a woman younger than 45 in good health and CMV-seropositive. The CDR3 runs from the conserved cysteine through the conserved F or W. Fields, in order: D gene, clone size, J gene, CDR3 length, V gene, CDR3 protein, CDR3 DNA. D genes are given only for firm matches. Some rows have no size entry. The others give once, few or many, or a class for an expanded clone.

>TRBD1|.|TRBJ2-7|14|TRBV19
CASKRTGYSYEQYF
TGTGCCAGTAAGAGGACAGGGTATTCCTACGAGCAGTACTTC
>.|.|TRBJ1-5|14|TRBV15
CATSRGGSNQPQHF
TGTGCCACCAGCAGAGGAGGGAGCAATCAGCCCCAGCATTTT
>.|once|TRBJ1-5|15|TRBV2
CASSGSGPRIQPQHF
TGTGCCAGCAGTGGGTCAGGGCCCCGGATCCAGCCCCAGCATTTT
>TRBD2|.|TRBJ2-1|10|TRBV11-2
CASSPGLQFF
TGTGCCAGCAGCCCGGGACTACAGTTCTTC
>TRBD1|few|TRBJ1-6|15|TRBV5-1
CASGNPGQGDSPLHF
TGCGCCAGCGGCAATCCGGGACAGGGGGATTCACCCCTCCACTTT
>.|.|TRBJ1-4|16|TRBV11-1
CASSFQAGLDNEKLFF
TGTGCCAGCAGCTTCCAGGCGGGGCTTGATAATGAAAAACTGTTTTTT
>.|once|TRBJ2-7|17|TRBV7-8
CASSLGAGQGDSYEQYF
TGTGCCAGCAGCTTAGGGGCGGGGCAGGGGGATTCCTACGAGCAGTACTTC
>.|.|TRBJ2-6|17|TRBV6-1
CASSEEQPLSGANGLTF
TGTGCCAGCAGTGAAGAACAGCCCCTCTCTGGGGCCAACGGCCTGACTTTC
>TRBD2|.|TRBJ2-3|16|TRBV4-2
CASSQAAGGRTDTQYF
TGTGCCAGCAGCCAAGCGGCGGGGGGGCGAACAGATACGCAGTATTTT
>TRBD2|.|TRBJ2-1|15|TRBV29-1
CSGGGEGAQVDEQFF
TGCAGCGGCGGGGGGGAAGGGGCGCAGGTCGATGAGCAGTTCTTC
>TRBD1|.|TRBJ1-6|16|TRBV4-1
CASSHRGISYNSPLHF
TGCGCCAGCAGCCACAGGGGGATCTCCTATAATTCACCCCTCCACTTT
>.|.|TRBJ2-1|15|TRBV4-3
CASSPTRGLNNEQFF
TGCGCCAGCAGCCCGACGCGGGGGCTGAACAATGAGCAGTTCTTC
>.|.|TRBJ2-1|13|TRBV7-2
CASSLGTYNEQFF
TGTGCCAGCAGCTTGGGCACCTACAATGAGCAGTTCTTC
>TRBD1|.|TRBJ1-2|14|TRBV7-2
CASSAHRQGNGYTF
TGTGCCAGCAGCGCGCACAGACAGGGGAATGGCTACACCTTC
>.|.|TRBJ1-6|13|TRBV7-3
CASSRGAKEALHF
TGTGCCAGCAGCAGAGGAGCGAAGGAGGCCCTCCACTTT
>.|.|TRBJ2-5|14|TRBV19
CASSPKGEWETQYF
TGTGCCAGTAGCCCGAAGGGGGAATGGGAGACCCAGTACTTC
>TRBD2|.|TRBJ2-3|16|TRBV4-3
CASRLGSGGGTDTQYF
TGCGCCAGCAGACTTGGTAGCGGGGGAGGCACAGATACGCAGTATTTT
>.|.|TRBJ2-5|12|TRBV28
CASRPSTSPQYF
TGTGCCAGCAGACCATCCACTAGTCCCCAGTACTTC
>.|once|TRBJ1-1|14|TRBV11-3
CASSRRLLNTEAFF
TGTGCCAGCAGTCGCAGGCTTTTGAACACTGAAGCTTTCTTT
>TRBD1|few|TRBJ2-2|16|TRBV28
CASSSTGTVNTGELFF
TGTGCCAGCAGTTCAACCGGGACAGTTAACACCGGGGAGCTGTTTTTT
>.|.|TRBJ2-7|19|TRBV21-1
CASSKDYPSGGPHSYEQYF
TGTGCCAGCAGCAAAGATTACCCTAGCGGGGGTCCTCACTCCTACGAGCAGTACTTC
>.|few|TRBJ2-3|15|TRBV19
CASSPLSLGADTQYF
TGTGCCAGTAGCCCACTCTCCCTCGGTGCAGATACGCAGTATTTT
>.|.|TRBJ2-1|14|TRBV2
CASSDRRSRGEQFF
TGTGCCAGCAGTGACCGGCGTAGCCGGGGTGAGCAGTTCTTC
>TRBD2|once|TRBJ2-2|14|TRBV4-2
CASRGGRGTGELFF
TGTGCCAGCCGGGGGGGGCGGGGCACCGGGGAGCTGTTTTTT
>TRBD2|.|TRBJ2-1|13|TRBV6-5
CASSYSSGDEQFF
TGTGCCAGCAGTTACTCGAGCGGGGATGAGCAGTTCTTC
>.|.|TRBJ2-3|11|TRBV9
CASSGGDTQYF
TGTGCCAGCAGTGGAGGTGATACGCAGTATTTT
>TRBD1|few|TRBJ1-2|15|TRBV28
CASREGQGDVYGYTF
TGTGCCAGCAGGGAGGGACAGGGGGATGTCTATGGCTACACCTTC
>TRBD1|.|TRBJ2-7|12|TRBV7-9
CASSPRQGGQYF
TGTGCCAGCAGCCCTCGACAGGGCGGGCAGTACTTC
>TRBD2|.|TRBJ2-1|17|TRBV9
CASSVGTSGGRGNEQFF
TGTGCCAGCAGCGTGGGGACTAGCGGGGGTCGAGGCAATGAGCAGTTCTTC
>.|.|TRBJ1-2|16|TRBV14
CASSQDTGTSNYGYTF
TGTGCCAGCAGCCAAGACACAGGAACCTCTAACTATGGCTACACCTTC
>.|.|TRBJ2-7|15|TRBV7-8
CASSRQGTKAYEQYF
TGTGCCAGCTCCCGGCAGGGGACAAAAGCCTACGAGCAGTACTTC
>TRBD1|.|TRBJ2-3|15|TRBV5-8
CASSWGQGIADTQYF
TGTGCCAGCAGCTGGGGACAGGGGATCGCAGATACGCAGTATTTT
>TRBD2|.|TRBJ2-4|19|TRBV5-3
CARSPRQGRGLAGENIQYF
TGTGCCAGAAGCCCTCGACAGGGAAGGGGACTAGCGGGGGAAAACATTCAGTACTTC
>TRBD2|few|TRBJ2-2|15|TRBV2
CASSQRGGRTGELFF
TGTGCCAGCAGCCAGCGGGGGGGTCGGACCGGGGAGCTGTTTTTT
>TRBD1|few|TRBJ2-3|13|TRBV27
CASSASGDRAKYF
TGTGCCAGCAGTGCCTCGGGGGACAGGGCAAAGTATTTT
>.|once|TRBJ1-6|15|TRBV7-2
CASSLNQGMGSPLHF
TGTGCCAGCAGCTTAAATCAGGGGATGGGGTCACCCCTCCACTTT
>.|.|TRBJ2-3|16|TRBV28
CASSSNRGRETGTQYF
TGTGCCAGCAGTAGCAACAGGGGGAGGGAGACGGGTACGCAGTATTTT
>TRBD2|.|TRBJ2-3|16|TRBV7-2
CASSPLAGGARGTQYF
TGTGCCAGCAGCCCCCTAGCGGGGGGCGCCCGGGGGACGCAGTATTTT
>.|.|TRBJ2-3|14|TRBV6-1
CASSEVGARDTQYF
TGTGCCAGCAGTGAAGTAGGAGCGAGGGATACGCAGTATTTT
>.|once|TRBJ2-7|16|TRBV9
CASSAFSGLGTREQYF
TGTGCCAGCAGCGCTTTCTCGGGACTGGGTACTCGCGAGCAGTACTTC